Presented here are 26 T cell receptor beta chains from one specimen sequenced in a study of cytomegalovirus exposure and HLA in healthy donors. The PCR ran on 60 Vbeta and 13 Jbeta primers. Assay: immunoSEQ multiplex PCR; the TCRdb copy retains only in-frame clones and omits some. The sample has under 200,000 clones, about 80% seen once. Sequencing was carried out using PBMCs. These receptor sequences come from a woman between 25 and 40 years old in good health and CMV-seropositive.

The chain recombines TRBV30 with TRBJ1-1, with 7 positions matching TRBD1. With V trimmed by 4 bases and J by 0 bases, 2 bases remained unmatched. The CDR3 has 13 amino acids. Germline V gene data show CDR1 as GTSNPN and CDR2 as SVGIG (reference sequence). In nucleotides, the CDR3 is TGTGCCTGGAACAGGGGAATGAACACTGAAGCTTTCTTT. It specifies CAWNRGMNTEAFF.

J is TRBJ1-1 and V is TRBV29-1, with a weak D call TRBD1 (6 bases). V lost 5 bases and J 7 bases, leaving 8 bases between the germline ends. This CDR3 region has 10 residues. Germline V gives CDR1 SQVTM, CDR2 ANQGSEA. The CDR3 DNA sequence: TGCAGCGTTCGACAGGTTGAAGCTTTCTTT. It yields the protein CSVRQVEAFF. The full variable domain, completed using reference TRBV29-1 and TRBJ1-1, is SAVISQKPSRDICQRGTSLTIQCQVDSQVTMMFWYRQQPGQSLTLIATANQGSEATYESGFVIDKFPISRPNLTFSTLTVSNMSPEDSSIYLCSVRQVEAFFGQGTRLTVV.

Here the CDR3 reads CASSPGTLVSGNTIYF. For the CDR3, the DNA is TGTGCCAGCAGCCCCGGGACTTTGGTCTCTGGAAACACCATATATTTT. The V and J genes are TRBV9 and TRBJ1-3; tentative D call: TRBD1 (5 bases). The CDR3 has 16 residues. In germline, CDR1 is SGDLS, CDR2 YYNGEE. V was clipped by 4 bases and J by 0 bases, with 14 bases between them.

The count of this clone is one. The V call is TRBV2, the J call TRBJ2-1; D remains unclear. Germline V gene data show CDR1 as SNHLY and CDR2 as FYNNEI. The CDR3 runs 14 residues. V was clipped by 6 bases and J by 4 bases, with 13 bases between them. For the CDR3, the DNA is TGTGCCAGCAGAGAAAATTCCGGGTACAATGAGCAGTTCTTC. This translates into CASRENSGYNEQFF.

Only one count was recorded for this clone. This sequence joins TRBV13 and TRBJ2-3, with TRBD2 identical over 15 bases. Trimming removed 3 bases from V and 1 base from J; junction bases left unmatched: 5. The CDR3 is 18 amino acids. CDR1 is PRHDT, CDR2 FYEKMQ, per germline (reference sequence). CDR3 nucleotides: TGTGCCAGCAGCTTGGGACTAGCGGGAGGAGGAGGCACAGATACGCAGTATTTT. Its translation is CASSLGLAGGGGTDTQYF. Variable domain in full (rest from reference TRBV13 and TRBJ2-3): AAGVIQSPRHLIKEKRETATLKCYPIPRHDTVYWYQQGPGQDPQFLISFYEKMQSDKGSIPDRFSAQQFSDYHSELNMSSLELGDSALYFCASSLGLAGGGGTDTQYFGPGTRLTVL.

The chain couples TRBV19 to TRBJ2-7; 10 bases line up with TRBD2. Looked up from germline, CDR1 is LNHDA and CDR2 is SQIVND (reference sequence). Germline trimming cut 6 bases from V and 1 base from J; bases unmatched to any gene: 15. This CDR3 has 18 amino acids. Here the CDR3 DNA reads TGTGCCAGTAGAGGAGTTGGGACTAGCGCTGCCAATTCCTACGAGCAGTACTTC. Its protein is CASRGVGTSAANSYEQYF.

V gene TRBV5-4 combines with J gene TRBJ2-3; 7 nucleotides agree with TRBD2. CDR1 is SGHNT and CDR2 is YYREEE in the germline V gene (reference sequence). The V segment lost 0 bases and the J segment 2 bases; nucleotides outside the gene matches: 3. The CDR3 sequence is 15 residues long. CDR3 protein: CASSLASGTTDTQYF. The CDR3 nucleotides are TGTGCCAGCAGCTTGGCTAGCGGTACCACAGATACGCAGTATTTT.

This clone showed up just once. The chain is built from TRBV7-2 and TRBJ2-1; no definite D call. This CDR3 has 11 residues. Germline CDR1 and CDR2: SGHTA and FQGNSA. V shed 5 bases and J shed 10 bases, with 9 bases lying between them. Written as DNA, the CDR3 is TGTGCCAGCAGCCCCTCCCTGGAGCAGTTCTTC. It translates to CASSPSLEQFF.

This chain connects TRBV6-6 to TRBJ2-3; 9 positions agree with TRBD1. Trimming cost V 2 bases and J 5 bases; bases outside gene matches: 8. This CDR3 comprises 16 residues. Germline CDR1 reads MNHNY; CDR2 reads SVGAGI (reference sequence). CDR3 region: CASSYAGTGRVDTQYF. The CDR3 coding sequence is TGTGCCAGCAGTTACGCCGGGACAGGGCGGGTAGATACGCAGTATTTT.

With respect to this clone: Other nucleotide sequences in the sample specify the same CDR3. The chain couples TRBV9 to TRBJ2-2, with D unresolved. Germline CDR1 and CDR2: SGDLS and YYNGEE. The CDR3 loop spans 12 amino acids. V dropped 4 bases and J dropped 2 bases, with 3 bases sitting between them. The CDR3 protein is CASSLNTGELFF. For the CDR3, the DNA is TGTGCCAGCAGCTTAAACACCGGGGAGCTGTTTTTT.

This clone came up once. CDR3 loop: CASSQDRANTGELFF. The CDR3 bases are TGTGCCAGCAGTCAAGACAGAGCGAACACCGGGGAGCTGTTTTTT. The chain joins TRBV7-9 to TRBJ2-2; D is possibly TRBD1 (5 bases). V lost 6 bases to trimming and J lost 0 bases, with 11 bases between them. Germline CDR1 reads SEHNR; CDR2 reads FQNEAQ (reference sequence). CDR3 length: 15 residues.

This clone was detected a few times. The CDR3: CASTLRASGFSSYEQYF. In nucleotides, the CDR3 is TGTGCCAGTACCTTAAGGGCTAGCGGATTTAGCTCCTACGAGCAGTACTTC. The J gene is TRBJ2-7, the V gene TRBV19, with TRBD2 matching 7 bases. This CDR3 contains 17 residues. J was trimmed by 0 bases and V by 7 bases; bases with no gene match: 15. Germline V lookup: CDR1 LNHDA, CDR2 SQIVND (reference sequence).

The chain carries TRBV27 and TRBJ1-4, with 9 bases that match TRBD1. The CDR3 is 15 residues long. Germline-derived CDR1 and CDR2 are MNHEY and SMNVEV (reference sequence). Trimming took 5 bases from V and 8 from J; bases not matched to a gene: 9. CDR3 nucleotide sequence: TGTGCCAGCAGTCCCCTTCGGGGGACAGGGGAAAAACTGTTTTTT. It yields the protein CASSPLRGTGEKLFF.

The gene calls are TRBV11-2 and TRBJ2-3; D uncertain. This CDR3 has 13 amino acids. The germline V gene encodes CDR1 SGHAT and CDR2 FQNNGV. The ends were cut back, 5 bases at V and 6 bases at J, with 12 bases in the middle. CDR3 sequence reads: CASSPYLKDTQYF. CDR3 in DNA: TGTGCCAGCAGCCCCTATTTAAAGGATACGCAGTATTTT.

A word on this clone: Distinct nucleotide sequences in the sample also encode this CDR3. This sequence joins TRBV2 and TRBJ1-5, with 9 bases lining up with TRBD1. The length of the CDR3 is 14 residues. Germline-derived CDR1 and CDR2 are SNHLY and FYNNEI. The V segment lost 6 bases and the J segment 9 bases; nucleotides outside the gene matches: 9. The CDR3, as DNA: TGTGCCAGCAGCCAAACAGGGGGCGAGGGGCCCCAGCATTTT. This sequence encodes CASSQTGGEGPQHF.

This chain links TRBV7-2 with TRBJ2-5, with 9 bases matching TRBD1. V lost 1 base, J lost 3 bases, and 3 bases stayed unmatched. This CDR3 is built from 15 residues. Germline lookup yields CDR1 SGHTA and CDR2 FQGNSA. This chain's CDR3 is CASSLGQGDKETQYF. The CDR3 DNA sequence: TGTGCCAGCAGCTTAGGACAGGGGGATAAAGAGACCCAGTACTTC. The whole variable domain, filled in from reference TRBV7-2 and TRBJ2-5, reads GAGVSQSPSNKVTEKGKDVELRCDPISGHTALYWYRQSLGQGLEFLIYFQGNSAPDKSGLPSDRFSAERTGGSVSTLTIQRTQQEDSAVYLCASSLGQGDKETQYFGPGTRLLVL.

The chain links TRBV28 to TRBJ2-1; TRBD1 agrees at 7 bases. The CDR3 spans 16 residues. Germline trimming cut 6 bases from V and 2 bases from J; bases unmatched to any gene: 10. Germline lookup yields CDR1 MDHEN and CDR2 SYDVKM. CDR3 nucleotide sequence: TGTGCCAGCAGCACCGACAGGGAAGATACCTACAATGAGCAGTTCTTC. It encodes CASSTDREDTYNEQFF. Supplemented by reference TRBV28 and TRBJ2-1, the full variable domain reads DVKVTQSSRYLVKRTGEKVFLECVQDMDHENMFWYRQDPGLGLRLIYFSYDVKMKEKGDIPEGYSVSREKKERFSLILESASTNQTSMYLCASSTDREDTYNEQFFGPGTRLTVL.

J is TRBJ2-7 and V is TRBV28; 7 positions agree with TRBD1. Germline assignment: CDR1 MDHEN and CDR2 SYDVKM. V shed 10 bases, J shed 3 bases, and the junction held 9 bases outside the gene matches. CDR3 size: 13 residues. The CDR3: CATRTTGIYEQYF. Here the CDR3 DNA reads TGTGCCACCAGAACGACAGGGATCTACGAGCAGTACTTC.

The CDR3 protein is CASSQDFGETQYF. The CDR3 DNA sequence: TGCGCCAGCAGCCAAGATTTCGGGGAGACCCAGTACTTC. The chain has TRBV4-3 and TRBJ2-5; D is unclear. With 0 bases removed from V and 5 bases from J, the gap between germline ends came to 7 bases. The length of the CDR3 is 13 residues. The germline CDR1 and CDR2 sequences are LGHNA and YSLEER.

The chain links TRBV4-3 to TRBJ2-7; TRBD1 might be the D (6 bases). The CDR3 is 15 residues long. Germline CDR1 is LGHNA and CDR2 is YSLEER. Trimming stripped 4 bases from V and 2 bases from J, with 15 bases between. CDR3 DNA sequence: TGCGCCAGCAGCCCTAACACAGGGATTGCCTACGAGCAGTACTTC. As protein: CASSPNTGIAYEQYF.

The chain carries TRBV29-1 and TRBJ2-4, with D possibly TRBD1 on 5 matching bases. The V end was cut by 3 bases, the J end by 11 bases, with 14 bases between. CDR1 is SQVTM, CDR2 ANQGSEA, per germline. The CDR3 covers 12 residues. The CDR3 nucleotides read TGCAGCGTTGATTCAGGTTCCAGGGTTCAGTACTTC. This codes for CSVDSGSRVQYF.

This clone was counted between two and nine times. The chain uses TRBV19 and TRBJ2-6; 7 nucleotides match TRBD1. V gave up 6 bases and J gave up 2 bases; unmatched junction bases: 1. The germline CDR1 and CDR2 sequences are LNHDA and SQIVND (reference sequence). There are 14 residues in the CDR3. This CDR3 reads CASSTGAGANVLTF. Written as DNA, the CDR3 is TGTGCCAGTAGCACAGGGGCTGGGGCCAACGTCCTGACTTTC.

The chain recombines TRBV25-1 with TRBJ1-2, with 10 bases that match TRBD1. Unmatched junction bases numbered 5, after V lost 3 bases and J lost 7 bases. The CDR3 consists of 14 residues. Per the germline V gene, CDR1 is MGHDK and CDR2 is SYGVNS. The DNA for the CDR3 is TGTGCCAGCAGTGACCTGGGACAGGGGATTGGCTACACCTTC. Translating it yields CASSDLGQGIGYTF.

The chain combines TRBV10-1 with TRBJ2-2; 7 bases are shared with TRBD2. Germline-derived CDR1 and CDR2 are WNHNN and SYGVQD (reference sequence). The length of the CDR3 is 14 residues. V lost 4 bases and J lost 8; bases outside the gene matches: 7. Here the CDR3 reads CASSGTSFAGELFF. As DNA, the CDR3 is TGCGCCAGCAGTGGGACTAGTTTCGCAGGGGAGCTGTTTTTT.

This chain links TRBV5-4 with TRBJ2-3, with TRBD2 matching 7 bases. CDR3 length: 15 amino acids. Trimming removed 2 bases from V and 6 bases from J; junction bases left unmatched: 9. Germline values: CDR1 SGHNT, CDR2 YYREEE (reference sequence). The CDR3 nucleotides are TGTGCCAGCAGCTTCGGCGGGAGTGTCGCGGATACGCAGTATTTT. It translates to CASSFGGSVADTQYF.

J is TRBJ2-1 and V is TRBV27; TRBD1 matches 7 bases. The CDR3 extends over 15 amino acids. Trimming at V came to 7 bases and at J to 7 bases, leaving 13 bases not matched to a gene. CDR1 is MNHEY, CDR2 SMNVEV, per germline (reference sequence). CDR3 loop: CASKVLAGGGNEQFF. The CDR3 region has the DNA TGTGCCAGCAAAGTCCTGGCAGGGGGTGGTAATGAGCAGTTCTTC.